The 27 T cell receptor beta chains given below trace back to one sample, sequenced in a study of T cell changes during pregnancy in multiple sclerosis. Here immunoSEQ multiplex PCR was the method, and the copy in TCRdb shows in-frame clones only, minus some. The table shows fewer than 85,000 clones, with roughly 91% occurring only once. Sequenced material: peripheral blood, taken after pregnancy. All receptors derive from a female donor in good health, enrolled as a control in a pregnancy study.

The rearrangement links TRBV19 to TRBJ2-1; 11 bases match TRBD2. CDR3 length equals 15 residues. Germline trimming cut 5 bases from V and 8 bases from J; bases unmatched to any gene: 8. Germline V gives CDR1 LNHDA, CDR2 SQIVND (reference sequence). In DNA form, the CDR3 reads TGTGCCAGTAGTTTAACTAGCGGGAGTTTCGATGAGCAGTTCTTC. Translating it yields CASSLTSGSFDEQFF.

This sequence joins TRBV6-6 and TRBJ1-2; TRBD1 aligns across 9 bases. V shed 6 bases, J shed 8 bases, and the junction held 7 bases outside the gene matches. Germline V gene sequence: CDR1 MNHNY, CDR2 SVGAGI (reference sequence). CDR3 length equals 13 residues. The CDR3 nucleotides read TGTGCCAGCAGGGCCGGGACAGGGTCCGGCTACACCTTC. This codes for CASRAGTGSGYTF.

This clone showed up many times. The chain has TRBV28 and TRBJ1-5; no clear D gene. From germline, CDR1 is MDHEN and CDR2 SYDVKM. The V end lost 3 bases, the J end lost 11 bases, and 8 bases lay between the germline ends. The CDR3 contains 11 residues. The chain's CDR3 is CASSFGSAQHF. The CDR3 DNA is TGTGCCAGCAGTTTCGGTTCGGCCCAGCATTTT.

The chain is built from TRBV5-3 and TRBJ2-1; 8 nucleotides match TRBD1. TRBV5-3 is an open reading frame, and its role is uncertain. CDR3 length: 14 residues. Trimming at V came to 4 bases and at J to 5 bases, leaving 5 bases not matched to a gene. Here the CDR3 reads CARSLLDRDNEQFF. The CDR3, as DNA: TGTGCCAGAAGCCTATTGGACAGGGACAATGAGCAGTTCTTC.

The V and J genes are TRBV15 and TRBJ1-5; 9 positions match TRBD1. The CDR3 is 16 amino acids. Germline V CDR1 and CDR2: LNHNV, YYDKDF (reference sequence). Germline trimming cut 3 bases from V and 3 bases from J; bases unmatched to any gene: 6. For the CDR3, the DNA is TGTGCCACCAGCAGCCCGGACAGGGGACTCAATCAGCCCCAGCATTTT. This translates into CATSSPDRGLNQPQHF.

The chain recombines TRBV5-4 with TRBJ2-1; no definite D call. Per germline, CDR1 SGHNT and CDR2 YYREEE (reference sequence). The CDR3 has 15 residues. The germline V and J ends were trimmed by 4 bases and 1 base, with 12 bases remaining between them. CDR3 DNA: TGTGCCAGCAGCCTACGGAGTTTGTCCTACAATGAGCAGTTCTTC. It codes for CASSLRSLSYNEQFF.

The chain joins TRBV28 to TRBJ1-5, with D possibly being TRBD1 (5 bases). The CDR3 has 12 amino acids. Germline CDR1 reads MDHEN; CDR2 reads SYDVKM. V was trimmed by 8 bases and J by 5 bases, leaving 10 bases between them. This chain's CDR3 is CASGGVDQPQHF. CDR3 sequence (DNA): TGTGCCAGCGGAGGGGTAGATCAGCCCCAGCATTTT.

The chain recombines TRBV29-1 with TRBJ2-1, with a possible D match to TRBD2 (6 bases). Germline V lookup: CDR1 SQVTM, CDR2 ANQGSEA. Trimming pared 4 bases from V and 4 bases from J, leaving 14 bases between. The CDR3 sequence is 14 residues long. The CDR3 coding sequence is TGCAGCGTTGGAGAGACTAGTCCGTACAATGAGCAGTTCTTC. This codes for CSVGETSPYNEQFF.

This clone showed up just once. The V call is TRBV9, the J call TRBJ2-7, with 7 bases identical to TRBD2. The CDR3 has 14 residues. Per germline, CDR1 SGDLS and CDR2 YYNGEE. V was clipped by 4 bases and J by 0 bases; unmatched bases: 4. Written as DNA, the CDR3 is TGTGCCAGCAGCACCTCTAGCGGCTCCTACGAGCAGTACTTC. Encoded protein: CASSTSSGSYEQYF.

The gene calls are TRBV7-9 and TRBJ1-1, with D unresolved. Trimming left V 0 bases short and J 7 bases short, with 9 bases between. The length of the CDR3 is 13 residues. The germline V gene encodes CDR1 SEHNR and CDR2 FQNEAQ (reference sequence). The DNA for the CDR3 is TGTGCCAGCAGCTTAGCGGCCGGGTTTGAAGCTTTCTTT. This gives the protein CASSLAAGFEAFF.

In DNA, the CDR3 is TGTGCCAGCAGGTATAACACCGGGGAGCTGTTTTTT. The encoded protein is CASRYNTGELFF. The chain combines TRBV28 with TRBJ2-2, with D hard to call. CDR3 length equals 12 residues. The germline V gene has CDR1 MDHEN and CDR2 SYDVKM. V was shortened by 6 bases and J by 2 bases, with 4 bases between the two germline ends.

This chain uses TRBV2 with TRBJ2-6; D uncertain. Germline V gives CDR1 SNHLY, CDR2 FYNNEI. V lost 2 bases and J lost 1, with 6 bases in between. The CDR3 has 15 residues. CDR3 sequence (DNA): TGTGCCAGCAGTGAAAGCTTGTCTGGGGCCAACGTCCTGACTTTC. Protein: CASSESLSGANVLTF.

V is TRBV4-2 and J is TRBJ2-4, with D possibly being TRBD1 (5 bases). V was trimmed by 2 bases and J by 7 bases, leaving 12 bases between them. The CDR3 has 14 residues. Germline assignment: CDR1 LGHNA and CDR2 YNFKEQ. CDR3 protein: CASSQTGRSNIQYF. CDR3 nucleotide sequence: TGTGCCAGCAGCCAAACAGGAAGGAGTAACATTCAGTACTTC.

This sequence joins TRBV9 and TRBJ2-1; TRBD2 might be the D (6 bases). Per the germline V gene, CDR1 is SGDLS and CDR2 is YYNGEE. The V end lost 4 bases, the J end lost 9 bases, and 23 bases lay between the germline ends. The CDR3 has 16 amino acids. The CDR3 DNA reads TGTGCCAGCAGCCCGACTCAACTAGCCCGCCCTACTGAGCAGTTCTTC. This codes for CASSPTQLARPTEQFF.

The chain joins TRBV12-5 to TRBJ2-7, with D tentatively TRBD2 (6 bases). In germline, CDR1 is LGHNT, CDR2 FRNRAP. V was clipped by 8 bases and J by 1 base, with 12 bases between them. The CDR3 consists of 13 residues. CDR3 sequence reads: CASKDRESYEQYF. Here the CDR3 DNA reads TGTGCTAGTAAAGATCGGGAGTCCTACGAGCAGTACTTC.

J is TRBJ2-1 and V is TRBV6-5; possibly TRBD2 for D (6 bases). The CDR3 consists of 13 residues. Germline V gene data show CDR1 as MNHEY and CDR2 as SVGAGI. Trimming cost V 5 bases and J 4 bases, with 9 bases left between them. The CDR3, as DNA: TGTGCCAGCAGTCCCGGGGGATACAATGAGCAGTTCTTC. Amino acid sequence: CASSPGGYNEQFF.

The chain recombines TRBV7-9 with TRBJ2-3; no clear D. CDR3 size: 13 residues. Trimming removed 8 bases at V and 1 base at J, with 10 bases between. CDR1 SEHNR and CDR2 FQNEAQ come from the germline V gene (reference sequence). CDR3 amino acids: CASRDTGTDTQYF. CDR3 coding DNA: TGTGCCAGCCGAGATACGGGCACAGATACGCAGTATTTT. Based on the CDR3 plus reference TRBV7-9 and TRBJ2-3, the full variable domain is DTGVSQNPRHKITKRGQNVTFRCDPISEHNRLYWYRQTLGQGPEFLTYFQNEAQLEKSRLLSDRFSAERPKGSFSTLEIQRTEQGDSAMYLCASRDTGTDTQYFGPGTRLTVL.

V usage is TRBV5-4 and J usage is TRBJ1-2; the D gene is possibly TRBD1 (5 bases). This CDR3 contains 16 residues. Trimming cost V 6 bases and J 1 base, with 19 bases left between them. The V gene's germline CDR1 is SGHNT and CDR2 YYREEE (reference sequence). CDR3 sequence reads: CASTPGGRAINYGYTF. The CDR3 DNA is TGTGCCAGCACCCCAGGCGGCAGGGCAATTAACTATGGCTACACCTTC. The whole variable domain, filled in from reference TRBV5-4 and TRBJ1-2, reads ETGVTQSPTHLIKTRGQQVTLRCSSQSGHNTVSWYQQALGQGPQFIFQYYREEENGRGNFPPRFSGLQFPNYSSELNVNALELDDSALYLCASTPGGRAINYGYTFGSGTRLTVV.

This chain uses TRBV14 with TRBJ2-7; possible D gene TRBD2, 6 bases. Deletions cut 1 base from V and 0 bases from J, with 10 bases between. The CDR3 is made up of 15 amino acids. In germline, CDR1 is SGHDN, CDR2 FVKESK. The chain's CDR3 is CASSQVGGSSYEQYF. In DNA form, the CDR3 reads TGTGCCAGCAGCCAAGTGGGGGGATCCTCCTACGAGCAGTACTTC.

This sequence joins TRBV7-3 and TRBJ1-1; D unclear. This CDR3 has 13 amino acids. Germline lookup yields CDR1 SGHTA and CDR2 FQGTGA. V shed 0 bases and J shed 3 bases, with 5 bases lying between them. The CDR3: CASSLTKYTEAFF. CDR3 DNA: TGTGCCAGCAGCTTAACCAAATACACTGAAGCTTTCTTT.

The chain carries TRBV5-4 and TRBJ1-2; 7 bases are shared with TRBD1. Germline CDR1 SGHNT, CDR2 YYREEE (reference sequence). The CDR3 length is 14 residues. The junction had 7 bases not matched to a gene; V was cut back by 3 bases and J by 5 bases. The CDR3 DNA is TGTGCCAGCAGCTGGGAAGGACAGGCTTATGGCTACACCTTC. Protein sequence: CASSWEGQAYGYTF.

For the CDR3, the DNA is TGTGCCAGCAGTCCGGACAGGGGAGAAGATACGCAGTATTTT. This sequence encodes CASSPDRGEDTQYF. V and J are TRBV27 and TRBJ2-3, with TRBD1 matching over 9 bases. The CDR3 totals 14 residues. CDR1 MNHEY and CDR2 SMNVEV come from the germline V gene (reference sequence). V dropped 5 bases and J dropped 5; count of bases not matched to a gene: 5.

CDR3 residues: CASSLGLVGLGELFF. For the CDR3, the DNA is TGTGCCAGCAGTTTAGGACTAGTGGGTCTCGGGGAGCTGTTTTTT. The chain uses TRBV27 and TRBJ2-2, with 7 bases identical to TRBD2. This CDR3 region has 15 residues. With V trimmed by 2 bases and J by 7 bases, 7 bases remained unmatched. CDR1 MNHEY and CDR2 SMNVEV come from the germline V gene (reference sequence).

The V call is TRBV7-2, the J call TRBJ2-2, with TRBD2 identical over 11 bases. This CDR3 comprises 15 residues. Germline V gene sequence: CDR1 SGHTA, CDR2 FQGNSA. Unmatched junction bases numbered 8, after V lost 7 bases and J lost 7 bases. CDR3 DNA sequence: TGTGCCAGCAAGGATAGCGGGGGGGCCGTCGGGGAGCTGTTTTTT. Translation gives CASKDSGGAVGELFF.

The chain uses TRBV18 and TRBJ2-1; a weak D match, TRBD2 (7 bases). The germline CDR1 and CDR2 sequences are KGHSH and LQKENI. With 6 bases removed from V and 6 bases from J, the gap between germline ends came to 18 bases. This CDR3 is built from 15 residues. CDR3 in DNA: TGTGCCAGCTCGGTCACTAGCGAGACAGGCAATGAGCAGTTCTTC. Translated: CASSVTSETGNEQFF.

The chain is built from TRBV9 and TRBJ2-2; 7 bases match TRBD2. V lost 6 bases to trimming and J lost 8 bases; unmatched junction nucleotides: 16. The CDR3 sequence is 16 residues long. CDR1 is SGDLS, CDR2 YYNGEE, per germline. The CDR3 reads CASNPVAGTGGGELFF. The CDR3 nucleotides are TGTGCCAGCAACCCCGTAGCAGGGACGGGGGGAGGGGAGCTGTTTTTT.

This chain connects TRBV5-1 to TRBJ2-2, with D maybe TRBD2 (6 bases). CDR3 length: 15 amino acids. V shed 0 bases and J shed 4 bases, with 10 bases lying between them. Germline V gene data show CDR1 as SGHRS and CDR2 as YFSETQ. The CDR3 protein is CASSLVGGPTGELFF. CDR3 DNA: TGCGCCAGCAGCTTGGTCGGGGGTCCCACCGGGGAGCTGTTTTTT.